This note documents a single T cell receptor (beta chain) sequence. The age range of participants was about 18 to 89 years, with residence in 20 to 25 US areas. Participants were placed into cohorts based on the clinical history they reported. This sample stems from a study of blood T cell repertoires in COVID-19. At the level of the study: The United States, Italy and Spain supplied acute and convalescent COVID-19 samples.

With V trimmed by 3 bases and J by 3 bases, 2 bases remained unmatched. CDR3 length equals 13 residues. Germline CDR1 is SGDLS and CDR2 is YYNGEE. Using immunoSEQ multiplex PCR, the repertoire was profiled, and TCRdb retains in-frame clones only, with some absent. The sample lists approximately 300,000 clones; about 89% were seen once. This receptor was taken from a man in his sixties who had recovered from COVID-19. J is TRBJ2-5 and V is TRBV9, with 7 bases that match TRBD2. Sequenced sample: PBMCs or T cells enriched from blood (not recorded which). In DNA form, the CDR3 reads TGTGCCAGCAGCGCCGGGACTAAAGAGACCCAGTACTTC. Amino acids: CASSAGTKETQYF.